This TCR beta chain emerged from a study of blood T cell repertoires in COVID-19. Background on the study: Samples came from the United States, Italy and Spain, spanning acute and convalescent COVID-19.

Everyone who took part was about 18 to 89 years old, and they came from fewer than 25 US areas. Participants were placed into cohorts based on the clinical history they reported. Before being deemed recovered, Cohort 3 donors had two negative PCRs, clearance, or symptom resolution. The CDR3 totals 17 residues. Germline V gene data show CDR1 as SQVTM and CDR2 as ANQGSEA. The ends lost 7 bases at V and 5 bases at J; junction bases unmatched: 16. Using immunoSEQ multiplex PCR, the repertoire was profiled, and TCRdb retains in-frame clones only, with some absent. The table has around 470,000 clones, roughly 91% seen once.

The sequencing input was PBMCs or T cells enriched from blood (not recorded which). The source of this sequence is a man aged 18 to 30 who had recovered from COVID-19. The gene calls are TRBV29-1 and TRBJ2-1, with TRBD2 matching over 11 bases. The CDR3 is CSATGDYLAGGDNEQFF. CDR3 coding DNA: TGCAGCGCGACAGGGGATTATCTAGCGGGAGGAGACAATGAGCAGTTCTTC.